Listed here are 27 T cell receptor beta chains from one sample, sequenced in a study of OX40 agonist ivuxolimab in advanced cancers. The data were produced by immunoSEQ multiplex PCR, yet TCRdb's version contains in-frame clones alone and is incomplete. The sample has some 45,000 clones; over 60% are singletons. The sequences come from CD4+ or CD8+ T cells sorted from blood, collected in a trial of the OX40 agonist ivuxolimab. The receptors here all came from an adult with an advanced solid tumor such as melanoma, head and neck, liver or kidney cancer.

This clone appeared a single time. As DNA, the CDR3 is TGTGCCTGGACCGTGGCCAGCTTCTATGGCTACACCTTC. Its translation: CAWTVASFYGYTF. The rearrangement links TRBV30 to TRBJ1-2; unclear D gene. Trimming left V 4 bases short and J 4 bases short, with 13 bases between. The CDR3 has 13 residues. Germline V gene sequence: CDR1 GTSNPN, CDR2 SVGIG (reference sequence).

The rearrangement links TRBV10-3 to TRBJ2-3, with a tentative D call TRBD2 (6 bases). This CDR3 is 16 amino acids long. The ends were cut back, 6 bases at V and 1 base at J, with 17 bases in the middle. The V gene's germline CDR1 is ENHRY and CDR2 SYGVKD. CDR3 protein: CAISPRREARTDTQYF. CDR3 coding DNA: TGTGCCATCAGCCCTCGGAGGGAGGCCCGCACAGATACGCAGTATTTT.

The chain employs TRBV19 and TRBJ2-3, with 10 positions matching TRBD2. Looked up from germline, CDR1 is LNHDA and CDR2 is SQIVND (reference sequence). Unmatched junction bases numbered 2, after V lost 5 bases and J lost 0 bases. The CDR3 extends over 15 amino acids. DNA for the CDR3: TGTGCCAGTAGTTTAGCGGGAGGCAGCACAGATACGCAGTATTTT. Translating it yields CASSLAGGSTDTQYF.

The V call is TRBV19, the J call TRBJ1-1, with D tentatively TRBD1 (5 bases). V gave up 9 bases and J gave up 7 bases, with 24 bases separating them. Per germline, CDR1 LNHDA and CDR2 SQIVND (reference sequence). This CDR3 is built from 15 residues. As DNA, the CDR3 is TGTGCCAGCATGGTGCGGGGGTCGATGGGGGGTGAAGCTTTCTTT. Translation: CASMVRGSMGGEAFF.

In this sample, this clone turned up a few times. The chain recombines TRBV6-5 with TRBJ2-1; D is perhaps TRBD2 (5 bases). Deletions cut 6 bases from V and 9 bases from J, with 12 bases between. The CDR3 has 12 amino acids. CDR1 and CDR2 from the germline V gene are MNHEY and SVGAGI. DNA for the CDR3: TGTGCCAGCAGCGGACTGGTTGGTGAGCAGTTCTTC. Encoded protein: CASSGLVGEQFF.

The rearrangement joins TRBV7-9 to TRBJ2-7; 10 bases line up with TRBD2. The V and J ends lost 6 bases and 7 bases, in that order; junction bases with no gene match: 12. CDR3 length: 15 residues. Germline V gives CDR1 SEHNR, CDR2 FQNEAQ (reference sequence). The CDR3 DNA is TGTGCCAGCAGACCGCCGGGACTAGCGCTGGCTGAGCAGTACTTC. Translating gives CASRPPGLALAEQYF.

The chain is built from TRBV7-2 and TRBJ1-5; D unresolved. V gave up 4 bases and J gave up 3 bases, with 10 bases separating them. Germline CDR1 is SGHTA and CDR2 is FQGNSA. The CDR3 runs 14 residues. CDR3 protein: CASSSRAANQPQHF. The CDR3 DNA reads TGTGCCAGCAGCTCCCGGGCCGCCAATCAGCCCCAGCATTTT.

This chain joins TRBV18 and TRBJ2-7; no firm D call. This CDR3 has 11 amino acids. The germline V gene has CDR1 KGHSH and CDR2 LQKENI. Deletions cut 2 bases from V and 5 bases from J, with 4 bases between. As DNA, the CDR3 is TGTGCCAGCTCACCAAACGACGAGCAGTACTTC. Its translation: CASSPNDEQYF.

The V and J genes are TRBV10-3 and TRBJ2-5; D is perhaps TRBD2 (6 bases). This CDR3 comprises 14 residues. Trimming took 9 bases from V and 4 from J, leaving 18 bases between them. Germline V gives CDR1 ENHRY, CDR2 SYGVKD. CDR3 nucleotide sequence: TGTGCCATACGTAACGGGAGACCGTTAGAGACCCAGTACTTC. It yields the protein CAIRNGRPLETQYF.

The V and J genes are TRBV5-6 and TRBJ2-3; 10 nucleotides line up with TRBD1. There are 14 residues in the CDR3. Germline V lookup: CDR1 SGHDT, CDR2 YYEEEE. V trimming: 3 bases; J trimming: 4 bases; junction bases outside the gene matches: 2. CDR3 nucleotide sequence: TGTGCCAGCAGCTGGGACAGGGGATCAGATACGCAGTATTTT. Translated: CASSWDRGSDTQYF.

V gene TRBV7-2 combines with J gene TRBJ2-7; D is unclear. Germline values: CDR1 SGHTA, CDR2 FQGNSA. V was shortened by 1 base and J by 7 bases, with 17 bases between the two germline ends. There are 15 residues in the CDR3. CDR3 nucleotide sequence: TGTGCCAGCAGCTTAGATTCACAGACGTGGCGGGAGCAGTACTTC. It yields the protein CASSLDSQTWREQYF.

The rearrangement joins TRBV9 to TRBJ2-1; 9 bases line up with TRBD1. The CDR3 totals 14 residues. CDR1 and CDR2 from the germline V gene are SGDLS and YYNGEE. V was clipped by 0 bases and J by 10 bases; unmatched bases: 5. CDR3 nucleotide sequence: TGTGCCAGCAGCGTAGTCGGGGACAGGGACGAGCAGTTCTTC. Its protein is CASSVVGDRDEQFF.

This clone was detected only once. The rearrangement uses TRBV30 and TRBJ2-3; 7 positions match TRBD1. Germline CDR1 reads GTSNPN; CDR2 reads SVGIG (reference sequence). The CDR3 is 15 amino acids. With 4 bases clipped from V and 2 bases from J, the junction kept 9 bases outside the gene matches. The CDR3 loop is CAWIYRDRSTDTQYF. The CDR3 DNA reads TGTGCCTGGATTTACCGGGACAGATCCACAGATACGCAGTATTTT. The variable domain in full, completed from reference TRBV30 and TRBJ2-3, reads SQTIHQWPATLVQPVGSPLSLECTVEGTSNPNLYWYRQAAGRGLQLLFYSVGIGQISSEVPQNLSASRPQDRQFILSSKKLLLSDSGFYLCAWIYRDRSTDTQYFGPGTRLTVL.

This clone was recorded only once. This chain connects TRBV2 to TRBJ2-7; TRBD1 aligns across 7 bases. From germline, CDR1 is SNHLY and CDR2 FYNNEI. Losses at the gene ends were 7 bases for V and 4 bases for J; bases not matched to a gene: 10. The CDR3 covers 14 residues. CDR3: CASKKGTVLYEQYF. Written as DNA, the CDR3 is TGTGCCAGCAAGAAGGGGACAGTCCTTTACGAGCAGTACTTC.

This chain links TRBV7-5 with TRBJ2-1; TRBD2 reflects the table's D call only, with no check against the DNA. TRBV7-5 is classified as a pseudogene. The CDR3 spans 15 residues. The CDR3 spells CVRSLVGGSYNEQFF. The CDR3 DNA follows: TGTGTCAGAAGCTTAGTGGGGGGAAGCTACAATGAGCAGTTCTTC.

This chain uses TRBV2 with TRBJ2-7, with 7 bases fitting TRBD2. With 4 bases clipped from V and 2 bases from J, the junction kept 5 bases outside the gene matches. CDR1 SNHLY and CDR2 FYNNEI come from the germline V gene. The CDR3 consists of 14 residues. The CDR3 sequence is CASSVRLAAYEQYF. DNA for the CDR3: TGTGCCAGCAGTGTTCGGCTAGCGGCCTACGAGCAGTACTTC.

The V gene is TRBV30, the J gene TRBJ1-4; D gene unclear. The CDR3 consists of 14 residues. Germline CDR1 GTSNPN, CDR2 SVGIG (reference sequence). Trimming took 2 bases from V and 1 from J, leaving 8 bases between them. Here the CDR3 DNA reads TGTGCCTGGAGTAGGTCTCTAACTAATGAAAAACTGTTTTTT. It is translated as CAWSRSLTNEKLFF.

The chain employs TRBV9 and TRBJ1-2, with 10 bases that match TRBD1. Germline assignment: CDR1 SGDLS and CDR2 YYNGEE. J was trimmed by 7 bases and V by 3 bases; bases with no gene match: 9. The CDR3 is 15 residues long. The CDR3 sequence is CASSATGQGLGGYTF. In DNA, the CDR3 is TGTGCCAGCAGCGCCACGGGACAGGGGTTGGGTGGCTACACCTTC.

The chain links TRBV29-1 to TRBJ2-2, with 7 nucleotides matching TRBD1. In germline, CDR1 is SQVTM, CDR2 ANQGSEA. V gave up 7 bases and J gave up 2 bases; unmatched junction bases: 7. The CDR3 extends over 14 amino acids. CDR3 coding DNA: TGCAGCGGGGTTCGGGACAGCAACACCGGGGAGCTGTTTTTT. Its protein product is CSGVRDSNTGELFF.

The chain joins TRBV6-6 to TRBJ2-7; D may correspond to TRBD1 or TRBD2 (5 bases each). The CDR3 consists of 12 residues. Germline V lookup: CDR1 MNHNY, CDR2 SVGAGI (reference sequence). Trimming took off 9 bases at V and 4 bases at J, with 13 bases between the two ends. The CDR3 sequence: CASGTEVYEQYF. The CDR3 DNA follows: TGTGCCAGTGGGACCGAGGTATACGAGCAGTACTTC.

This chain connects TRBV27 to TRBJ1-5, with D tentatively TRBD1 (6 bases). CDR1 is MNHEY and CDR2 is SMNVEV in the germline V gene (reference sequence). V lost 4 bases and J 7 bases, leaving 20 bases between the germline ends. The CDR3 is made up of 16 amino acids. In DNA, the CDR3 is TGTGCCAGCAGTTCCGTGCAGGGGTATGGTGTACAGCCCCAGCATTTT. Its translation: CASSSVQGYGVQPQHF.

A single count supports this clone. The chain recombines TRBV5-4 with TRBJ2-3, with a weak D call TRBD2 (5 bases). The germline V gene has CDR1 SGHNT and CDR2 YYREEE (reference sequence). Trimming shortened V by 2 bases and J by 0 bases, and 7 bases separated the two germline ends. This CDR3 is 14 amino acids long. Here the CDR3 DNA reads TGTGCCAGCAGCTTTAGGACTAGCACAGATACGCAGTATTTT. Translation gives CASSFRTSTDTQYF.

This CDR3 is CASSPFGGNTEAFF. DNA for the CDR3: TGTGCCAGCAGTCCCTTCGGGGGAAACACTGAAGCTTTCTTT. The V and J genes are TRBV6-1 and TRBJ1-1; the D gene is possibly TRBD1 (5 bases). The germline gives CDR1 MNHNS, CDR2 SASEGT. V dropped 5 bases and J dropped 2 bases, with 12 bases sitting between them. The CDR3 extends over 14 amino acids.

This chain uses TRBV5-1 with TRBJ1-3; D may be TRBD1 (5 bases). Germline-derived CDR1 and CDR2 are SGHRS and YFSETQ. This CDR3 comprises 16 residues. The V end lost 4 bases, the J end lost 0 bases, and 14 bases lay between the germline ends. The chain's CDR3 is CASSRDGLSSGNTIYF. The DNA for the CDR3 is TGCGCCAGCAGCCGGGACGGTCTAAGCTCTGGAAACACCATATATTTT.

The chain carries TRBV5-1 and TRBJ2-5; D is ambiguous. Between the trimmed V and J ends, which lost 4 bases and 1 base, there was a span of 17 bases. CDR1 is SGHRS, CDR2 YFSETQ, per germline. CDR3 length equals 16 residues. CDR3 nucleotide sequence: TGCGCCAGCAGCCCCCTTCCATCTGGCAGCCAAGAGACCCAGTACTTC. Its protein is CASSPLPSGSQETQYF.

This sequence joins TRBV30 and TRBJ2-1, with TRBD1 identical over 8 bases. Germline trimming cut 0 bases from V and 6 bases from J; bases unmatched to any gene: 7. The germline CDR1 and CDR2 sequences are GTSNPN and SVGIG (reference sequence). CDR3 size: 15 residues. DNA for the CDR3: TGTGCCTGGAGTGTATCCGGACAGGGTACCAATGAGCAGTTCTTC. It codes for CAWSVSGQGTNEQFF.

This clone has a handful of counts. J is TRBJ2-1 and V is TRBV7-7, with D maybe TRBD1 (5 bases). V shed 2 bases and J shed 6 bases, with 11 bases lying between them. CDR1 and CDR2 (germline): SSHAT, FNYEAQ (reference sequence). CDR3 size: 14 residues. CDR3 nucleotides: TGTGCCAGCAGCTTACTACAGGACGGCAATGAGCAGTTCTTC. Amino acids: CASSLLQDGNEQFF.